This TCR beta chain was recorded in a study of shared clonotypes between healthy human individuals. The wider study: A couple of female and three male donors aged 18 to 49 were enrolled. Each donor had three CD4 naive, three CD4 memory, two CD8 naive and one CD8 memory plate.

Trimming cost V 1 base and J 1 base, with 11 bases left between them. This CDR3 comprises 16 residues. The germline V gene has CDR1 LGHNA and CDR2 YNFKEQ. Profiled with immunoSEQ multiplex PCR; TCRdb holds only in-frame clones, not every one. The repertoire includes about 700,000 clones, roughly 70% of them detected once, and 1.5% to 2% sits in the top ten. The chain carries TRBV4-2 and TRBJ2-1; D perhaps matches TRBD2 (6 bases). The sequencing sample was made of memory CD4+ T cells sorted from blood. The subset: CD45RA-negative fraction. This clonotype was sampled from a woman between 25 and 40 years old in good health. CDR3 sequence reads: CASSQVGGLSYNEQFF. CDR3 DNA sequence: TGTGCCAGCAGCCAAGTGGGGGGATTATCCTACAATGAGCAGTTCTTC.